This TCR beta chain was sequenced in a study of blood T cell repertoires in COVID-19. Study-wide background: The United States, Italy and Spain provided the acute and convalescent COVID-19 samples.

Patients of the Seattle cohort, enrolled during active infection, were followed longitudinally. The authors' processing: From reference gene primer amplification, estimates of nucleated cell counts were derived. The data were produced by immunoSEQ multiplex PCR, yet TCRdb's version contains in-frame clones alone and is incomplete. From that table come the V and J calls and clone size; the DNA was used to work out D and trimming. Of a few hundred thousand clones listed, 84% are singletons. Germline CDR1 is ENHRY and CDR2 is SYGVKD. The CDR3 runs 15 residues. V shed 6 bases, J shed 3 bases, and the junction held 7 bases outside the gene matches.

The V and J genes are TRBV10-3 and TRBJ2-7; 11 positions match TRBD1. Sequenced input: peripheral blood. This clonotype originated in a woman of 80 years or more with COVID-19, enrolled during active disease. CDR3 coding DNA: TGTGCCATCAGGATTGGACAGGGGGCGTTCTACGAGCAGTACTTC. This sequence encodes CAIRIGQGAFYEQYF.